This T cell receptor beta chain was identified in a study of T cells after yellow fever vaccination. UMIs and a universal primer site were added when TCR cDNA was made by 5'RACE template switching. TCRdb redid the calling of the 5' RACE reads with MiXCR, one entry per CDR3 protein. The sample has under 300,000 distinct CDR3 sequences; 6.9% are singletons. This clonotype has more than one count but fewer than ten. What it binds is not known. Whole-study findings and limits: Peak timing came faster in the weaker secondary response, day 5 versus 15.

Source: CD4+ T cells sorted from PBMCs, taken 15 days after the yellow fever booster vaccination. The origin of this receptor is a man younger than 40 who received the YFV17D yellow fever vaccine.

CDR3 region: CASSSRLAGAWDTQYF. DNA for the CDR3: TGTGCCAGCAGCAGCAGACTAGCGGGAGCGTGGGATACGCAGTATTTT. This chain uses TRBV11-2 with TRBJ2-3; 12 nucleotides match TRBD2. The V gene end was trimmed by 5 bases and the J gene end by 6 bases; junction bases not matched to a gene: 9. The CDR3 extends over 16 amino acids. Germline loops: CDR1 SGHAT, CDR2 FQNNGV.